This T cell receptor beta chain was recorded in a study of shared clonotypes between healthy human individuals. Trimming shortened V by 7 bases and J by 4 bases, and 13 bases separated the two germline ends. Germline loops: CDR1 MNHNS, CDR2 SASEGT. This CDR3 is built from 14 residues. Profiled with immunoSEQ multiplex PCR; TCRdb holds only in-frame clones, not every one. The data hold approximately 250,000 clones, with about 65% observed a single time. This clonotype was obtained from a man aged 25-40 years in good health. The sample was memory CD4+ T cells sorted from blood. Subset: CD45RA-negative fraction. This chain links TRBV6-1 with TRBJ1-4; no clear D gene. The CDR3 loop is CASTYSANNEKLFF. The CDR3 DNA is TGTGCCAGCACCTACAGCGCTAATAATGAAAAACTGTTTTTT.